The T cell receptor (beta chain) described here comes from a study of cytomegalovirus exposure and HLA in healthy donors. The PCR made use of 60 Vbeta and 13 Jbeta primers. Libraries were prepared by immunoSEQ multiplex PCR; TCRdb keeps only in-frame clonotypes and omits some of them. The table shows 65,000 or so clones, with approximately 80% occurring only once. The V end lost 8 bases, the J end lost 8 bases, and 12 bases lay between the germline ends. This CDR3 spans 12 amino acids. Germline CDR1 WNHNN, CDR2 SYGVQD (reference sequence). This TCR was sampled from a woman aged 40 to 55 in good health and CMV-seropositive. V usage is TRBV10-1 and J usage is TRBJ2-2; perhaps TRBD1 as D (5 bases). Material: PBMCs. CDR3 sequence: CASWGIMGELFF. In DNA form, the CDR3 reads TGCGCCAGCTGGGGCATTATGGGGGAGCTGTTTTTT.